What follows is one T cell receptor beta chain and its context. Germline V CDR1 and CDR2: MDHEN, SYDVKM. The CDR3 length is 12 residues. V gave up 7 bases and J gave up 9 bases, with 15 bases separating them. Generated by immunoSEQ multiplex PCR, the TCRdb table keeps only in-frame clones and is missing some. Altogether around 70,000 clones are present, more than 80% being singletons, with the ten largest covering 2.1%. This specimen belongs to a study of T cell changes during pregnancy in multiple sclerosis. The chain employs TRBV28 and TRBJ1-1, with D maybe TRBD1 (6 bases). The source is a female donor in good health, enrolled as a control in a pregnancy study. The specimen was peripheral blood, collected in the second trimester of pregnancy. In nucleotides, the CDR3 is TGTGCCAGCAACGTTGACAGGACCAAAGCTTTCTTT. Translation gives CASNVDRTKAFF. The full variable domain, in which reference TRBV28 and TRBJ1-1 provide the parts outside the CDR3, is DVKVTQSSRYLVKRTGEKVFLECVQDMDHENMFWYRQDPGLGLRLIYFSYDVKMKEKGDIPEGYSVSREKKERFSLILESASTNQTSMYLCASNVDRTKAFFGQGTRLTVV.